The 17 T cell receptor beta chains below come from one sample, sequenced in a study of T cells of healthy individuals. TCRdb processed the 5' RACE reads anew with MiXCR; each CDR3 protein has one entry. The sample lists about 53,000 distinct CDR3 sequences, roughly 14% seen once, with 15% to 20% in the top ten. These receptors all come from a human donor in good health.

The CDR3 loop is CASSFTPVSVNTGELFF. CDR3 DNA sequence: TGCGCCAGCAGCTTCACCCCGGTATCGGTGAACACCGGGGAGCTGTTTTTT. The rearrangement uses TRBV5-1 and TRBJ2-2; D gene unclear. The CDR3 has 17 residues. The germline V gene encodes CDR1 SGHRS and CDR2 YFSETQ. The V and J ends lost 2 bases and 1 base respectively, with 15 bases between them.

The chain employs TRBV7-2 and TRBJ2-7, with 7 bases matching TRBD1. V was clipped by 3 bases and J by 0 bases; unmatched bases: 2. The CDR3 is 14 amino acids. The germline gives CDR1 SGHTA, CDR2 FQGNSA. The CDR3 bases are TGTGCCAGCAGCTTCAGGGGGAACTCCTACGAGCAGTACTTC. Translation: CASSFRGNSYEQYF.

The rearrangement uses TRBV6-5 and TRBJ2-7; possibly TRBD1 for D (6 bases). This CDR3 region has 12 residues. The germline gives CDR1 MNHEY, CDR2 SVGAGI. The V end was cut by 4 bases, the J end by 4 bases, with 8 bases between. This CDR3 is CASSLRGYEQYF. Here the CDR3 DNA reads TGTGCCAGCAGTTTAAGGGGGTACGAGCAGTACTTC.

There are many counts of this clonotype. The chain carries TRBV10-3 and TRBJ2-7; a possible D gene is TRBD1 (5 bases). Trimming removed 6 bases at V and 2 bases at J, with 17 bases between. This CDR3 is 15 amino acids long. Germline CDR1 and CDR2: ENHRY and SYGVKD. As DNA, the CDR3 is TGTGCCATCAGCGGTTGGCAGGGTGAAGCCTACGAGCAGTACTTC. It yields the protein CAISGWQGEAYEQYF.

The J gene is TRBJ1-1, the V gene TRBV6-2 or TRBV6-3; maybe TRBD1 (6 bases). V was clipped by 3 bases and J by 1 base, with 12 bases between them. Germline V CDR1 and CDR2: MNHEY, SVGEGT. This CDR3 has 15 amino acids. The CDR3 sequence: CASSYDRLANTEAFF. Here the CDR3 DNA reads TGTGCCAGCAGTTATGACAGGCTTGCGAACACTGAAGCTTTCTTT.

V and J are TRBV4-1 and TRBJ1-4; possible D gene TRBD1, 5 bases. Germline V gene sequence: CDR1 MGHRA, CDR2 YSYEKL. V was shortened by 6 bases and J by 8 bases, with 13 bases between the two germline ends. The CDR3 covers 13 residues. CDR3 region: CASRGQGGEKLFF. The CDR3, as DNA: TGCGCCAGCAGAGGGCAGGGTGGCGAAAAACTGTTTTTT.

This clonotype was seen only a few times. V and J are TRBV5-1 and TRBJ2-7, with 7 bases identical to TRBD2. The ends lost 4 bases at V and 0 bases at J; junction bases unmatched: 7. Looked up from germline, CDR1 is SGHRS and CDR2 is YFSETQ. This CDR3 contains 15 residues. The CDR3 coding sequence is TGCGCCAGCAGCGGGGGGGACGGGAACTCCTACGAGCAGTACTTC. This sequence encodes CASSGGDGNSYEQYF.

V and J are TRBV2 and TRBJ1-2, with D unresolved. This CDR3 is 13 amino acids long. V was trimmed by 6 bases and J by 7 bases, leaving 15 bases between them. Germline assignment: CDR1 SNHLY and CDR2 FYNNEI. The DNA of the CDR3 is TGTGCCAGCAGACCTCACCGAGAGAGTGGCTACACCTTC. Its translation: CASRPHRESGYTF.

This clonotype was detected many times. The chain links TRBV4-1 to TRBJ2-3; maybe TRBD1 (8 bases). The CDR3 contains 16 residues. Germline-derived CDR1 and CDR2 are MGHRA and YSYEKL. Deletions cut 4 bases from V and 6 bases from J, with 20 bases between. CDR3 in DNA: TGCGCCAGCAGCCGGGAAGGACAGGGAGGGGGGGATACGCAGTATTTT. Its translation is CASSREGQGGGDTQYF.

This clonotype was recorded at least ten times. V gene TRBV20-1 combines with J gene TRBJ1-6, with 10 bases aligning to TRBD1. CDR3 length: 16 residues. J gave up 7 bases and V 3 bases, and 9 bases lay outside the gene matches. Germline CDR1 and CDR2: DFQATT and SNEGSKA (reference sequence). In DNA form, the CDR3 reads TGCAGTGCTAGTCCGGGACAGGGGTGGGGGAATTCACCCCTCCACTTT. This sequence encodes CSASPGQGWGNSPLHF.

This clonotype was seen many times. This chain's CDR3 is CASSHITREREVVDTQYF. The DNA of the CDR3 is TGCGCCAGCAGCCATATTACTAGAGAGAGGGAAGTTGTCGATACGCAGTATTTT. The rearrangement joins TRBV5-1 to TRBJ2-3; the D gene is possibly TRBD2 (5 bases). Germline CDR1 and CDR2: SGHRS and YFSETQ. This CDR3 has 18 residues. The V and J ends lost 4 bases and 6 bases respectively, with 27 bases between them.

This clonotype was recorded at least ten times. The rearrangement joins TRBV30 to TRBJ1-2; the D is unclear. V was pared by 2 bases and J by 8 bases, with 9 bases between. CDR1 and CDR2 from the germline V gene are GTSNPN and SVGIG (reference sequence). The CDR3 is 11 residues long. CDR3 in DNA: TGTGCCTGGAGTCGCAGCGCCGGCTACACCTTC. Translation gives CAWSRSAGYTF.

The chain couples TRBV20-1 to TRBJ1-2; TRBD1 might be the D (6 bases). Germline values: CDR1 DFQATT, CDR2 SNEGSKA (reference sequence). Trimming took 5 bases from V and 6 from J, leaving 25 bases between them. CDR3 length: 16 amino acids. Here the CDR3 reads CSAPTRRGPEGDGYTF. In DNA, the CDR3 is TGCAGTGCTCCCACCCGGCGGGGGCCGGAAGGGGATGGCTACACCTTC.

This clonotype was observed at least ten times. This chain links TRBV5-8 with TRBJ2-2; D unclear. Germline CDR1 and CDR2: SGHTS and YDEGEE. The CDR3 has 15 residues. Trimming left V 0 bases short and J 2 bases short, with 8 bases between. CDR3 region: CASSLVVRNTGELFF. The CDR3 nucleotides read TGTGCCAGCAGCTTGGTTGTCAGAAACACCGGGGAGCTGTTTTTT. The full variable domain, with the rest looked up from reference TRBV5-8 and TRBJ2-2, is EAGVTQSPTHLIKTRGQQATLRCSPISGHTSVYWYQQALGLGLQFLLWYDEGEERNRGNFPPRFSGRQFPNYSSELNVNALELEDSALYLCASSLVVRNTGELFFGEGSRLTVL.

The table lists this clonotype with many counts. The rearrangement joins TRBV7-2 to TRBJ1-1, with D uncertain. Per the germline V gene, CDR1 is SGHTA and CDR2 is FQGNSA. The CDR3 is made up of 13 amino acids. Trimming removed 5 bases from V and 8 bases from J, with 15 bases in between. This chain's CDR3 is CASSANNVGEAFF. The CDR3 bases are TGTGCCAGCAGCGCCAATAACGTTGGGGAAGCTTTCTTT.

This chain links TRBV7-2 with TRBJ2-7, with 8 positions matching TRBD1. CDR3 length equals 15 residues. Germline loops: CDR1 SGHTA, CDR2 FQGNSA. V trimming: 5 bases; J trimming: 4 bases; junction bases outside the gene matches: 10. Here the CDR3 DNA reads TGTGCCAGCAGCCCTGAAAGACAGGGGAGGTACGAGCAGTACTTC. Protein: CASSPERQGRYEQYF.

The gene calls are TRBV6-5 and TRBJ2-2, with a weak D call TRBD1 (6 bases). This CDR3 spans 15 amino acids. V lost 1 base and J 5 bases, leaving 11 bases between the germline ends. The germline V gene has CDR1 MNHEY and CDR2 SVGAGI. CDR3 region: CASSYWGRGTGELFF. The CDR3 nucleotides are TGTGCCAGCAGTTACTGGGGAAGGGGGACCGGGGAGCTGTTTTTT.